These 8 T cell receptor beta chains were all obtained from the same sample, sequenced in a study of human T cells and chemical hapten exposure. It was unfractionated whole blood from which total RNA was extracted. As the library was built, unique molecular identifiers were attached to individual cDNA molecules. From the reads, TCRdb called clonotypes with MiXCR, one entry per CDR3 protein. Among about 120,000 distinct CDR3 sequences, less than 10% were seen once, and the ten largest hold 1.1% to 1.5%. The sequenced sample consisted of whole blood. The source of these receptors is a human donor in good health. Some clones in this sample may be carry-over from other donors' samples.

This clonotype was observed many times. The rearrangement uses TRBV11-3 and TRBJ1-5; unclear D gene. The CDR3 covers 19 residues. CDR1 is SGHNT and CDR2 is YENEEA in the germline V gene. V was clipped by 3 bases and J by 7 bases, with 28 bases between them. The CDR3 nucleotides read TGTGCCAGCAGCTTGGGGATCCGTAGGGTGACTATACCGGACCAGCCCCAGCATTTT. Its protein product is CASSLGIRRVTIPDQPQHF.

This clonotype was observed many times. This chain connects TRBV2 to TRBJ2-7, with D possibly being TRBD1 (6 bases). V lost 5 bases to trimming and J lost 7 bases, with 21 bases between them. CDR1 and CDR2 from the germline V gene are SNHLY and FYNNEI. This CDR3 is built from 15 residues. The CDR3 DNA reads TGTGCCAGCAGTTCCCATGGACAGATCCTACGTGAGCAGTACTTC. It is translated as CASSSHGQILREQYF.

This clonotype was picked up a small number of times. The rearrangement uses TRBV27 and TRBJ1-2; no reliable D call. Trimming left V 4 bases short and J 7 bases short, with 13 bases between. The CDR3 length is 13 residues. Germline CDR1 is MNHEY and CDR2 is SMNVEV (reference sequence). CDR3 sequence: CASSSRARTGYTF. The CDR3 region has the DNA TGTGCCAGCAGTTCCCGGGCCCGGACTGGCTACACCTTC.

This clonotype was seen only a few times. The chain uses TRBV5-1 and TRBJ2-5; 7 nucleotides align to TRBD1. Germline CDR1 SGHRS, CDR2 YFSETQ. The CDR3 length is 12 residues. Unmatched junction bases numbered 1, after V lost 4 bases and J lost 4 bases. The CDR3 DNA sequence: TGCGCCAGCAGCCGGGACAGAGAGACCCAGTACTTC. It is translated as CASSRDRETQYF.

Ten or more counts support this clonotype. V is TRBV6-6 and J is TRBJ1-2; TRBD1 matches at 7 bases. The CDR3 has 13 residues. Germline V CDR1 and CDR2: MNHNY, SVGAGI (reference sequence). V was pared by 6 bases and J by 4 bases, with 5 bases of the junction left unmatched. This chain's CDR3 is CASSPDRSYGYTF. The DNA for the CDR3 is TGTGCCAGCAGCCCGGACAGGAGCTATGGCTACACCTTC.

This clonotype was seen many times. The V gene is TRBV7-2, the J gene TRBJ2-7, with D perhaps matching TRBD2 (5 bases). The CDR3 extends over 15 amino acids. Per germline, CDR1 SGHTA and CDR2 FQGNSA. Trimming pared 0 bases from V and 2 bases from J, leaving 11 bases between. The CDR3 bases are TGTGCCAGCAGCTTAGCGAGTAGCGCTACCTACGAGCAGTACTTC. Its translation: CASSLASSATYEQYF.

Many counts were recorded for this clonotype. CDR3: CSAQRTGIVNEQFF. Here the CDR3 DNA reads TGCAGTGCTCAACGGACAGGGATAGTGAATGAGCAGTTCTTC. The chain recombines TRBV20-1 with TRBJ2-1; the match to TRBD1 covers 8 bases. CDR3 length: 14 residues. After removal of 5 bases from V and 7 bases from J, the junction contained 10 bases not matched to a gene. Per germline, CDR1 DFQATT and CDR2 SNEGSKA (reference sequence).

In this sample, this clonotype turned up a few times. J is TRBJ2-6 and V is TRBV12-3 or TRBV12-4; 9 bases line up with TRBD1. This CDR3 comprises 17 residues. V lost 5 bases to trimming and J lost 0 bases; unmatched junction nucleotides: 5. CDR3 sequence: CASSPGTGNSGANVLTF. The CDR3 nucleotides read TGTGCCAGCAGTCCCGGGACAGGGAACTCTGGGGCCAACGTCCTGACTTTC.